This is a list of T cell receptor beta chains from one sample in a study of T cells in Graves' hyperthyroidism and ophthalmopathy. One entry per CDR3 protein results from TCRdb running MiXCR on the multiplex PCR reads. The sample yields approximately 370,000 distinct CDR3 sequences, under 15% seen once. Sequencing was done on a sample of blood. These receptors were collected from a woman in her 30s with Graves' hyperthyroidism. Each CDR3 is given with its conserved first and last residue. The D gene is left open where the match is weak. Size values are once, few and many counts, or a class for expanded clones, and some rows have none.

v_gene: TRBV19
j_gene: TRBJ1-1
d_gene: TRBD1
abundance: .
CDR3aa: CASRLQGASTEAFF
CDR3nt: TGTGCCAGTAGACTTCAGGGGGCTAGCACTGAAGCTTTCTTT

v_gene: TRBV3-1
j_gene: TRBJ1-1
d_gene: .
abundance: .
CDR3aa: CASSQDRTVRTSEAFF
CDR3nt: TGTGCCAGCAGCCAAGATCGTACAGTTAGAACATCTGAAGCTTTCTTT

v_gene: TRBV12-3/TRBV12-4
j_gene: TRBJ1-4
d_gene: .
abundance: .
CDR3aa: CASSKFQGLSTNEKLFF
CDR3nt: TGTGCCAGCAGCAAATTCCAGGGGCTCTCAACTAATGAAAAACTGTTTTTT

v_gene: TRBV5-1
j_gene: TRBJ1-5
d_gene: .
abundance: many
CDR3aa: CASRGPGSNQPQHF
CDR3nt: TGCGCCAGCAGGGGCCCGGGGAGCAATCAGCCCCAGCATTTT

v_gene: TRBV5-1
j_gene: TRBJ2-7
d_gene: TRBD2
abundance: few
CDR3aa: CASSLRTSGLYEQYF
CDR3nt: TGCGCCAGCAGCCTCCGCACTAGCGGGCTCTACGAGCAGTACTTC

v_gene: TRBV15
j_gene: TRBJ1-4
d_gene: .
abundance: few
CDR3aa: CATSNVQGLGPDEKLFF
CDR3nt: TGTGCCACCAGCAACGTCCAGGGTCTGGGTCCTGATGAAAAACTGTTTTTT

v_gene: TRBV9
j_gene: TRBJ2-1
d_gene: TRBD1
abundance: .
CDR3aa: CASSLTGIQETQFF
CDR3nt: TGTGCCAGCAGCCTGACAGGGATCCAAGAGACCCAGTTCTTC

v_gene: TRBV20-1
j_gene: TRBJ2-1
d_gene: TRBD1
abundance: few
CDR3aa: CSGKQGNAYNEQFF
CDR3nt: TGCAGTGGAAAACAGGGGAATGCCTACAATGAGCAGTTCTTC

v_gene: TRBV20-1
j_gene: TRBJ2-7
d_gene: .
abundance: few
CDR3aa: CSARKLAGSYEQYF
CDR3nt: TGCAGTGCTAGGAAACTAGCCGGCTCCTACGAGCAGTACTTC

v_gene: TRBV5-1
j_gene: TRBJ1-1
d_gene: .
abundance: .
CDR3aa: CASSGGPQGNTEAFF
CDR3nt: TGCGCCAGCAGCGGGGGGCCACAGGGGAACACTGAAGCTTTCTTT

v_gene: TRBV7-2
j_gene: TRBJ2-1
d_gene: TRBD2
abundance: many
CDR3aa: CASSITSGGNYNEQFF
CDR3nt: TGTGCCAGCAGCATAACTAGCGGGGGGAACTACAATGAGCAGTTCTTC

v_gene: TRBV7-2
j_gene: TRBJ2-1
d_gene: .
abundance: many
CDR3aa: CASSVGPSSYNEQFF
CDR3nt: TGTGCCAGCAGCGTGGGCCCGAGCTCCTACAATGAGCAGTTCTTC

v_gene: TRBV10-1
j_gene: TRBJ1-6
d_gene: .
abundance: .
CDR3aa: CASSESQNSPLHF
CDR3nt: TGCGCCAGCAGTGAGTCCCAGAATTCACCCCTCCACTTT

v_gene: TRBV10-3
j_gene: TRBJ2-7
d_gene: TRBD1
abundance: .
CDR3aa: CATQEPGQGATYEQYF
CDR3nt: TGTGCCACCCAAGAACCGGGACAGGGGGCTACCTACGAGCAGTACTTC

v_gene: TRBV24-1
j_gene: TRBJ1-5
d_gene: .
abundance: many
CDR3aa: CATSKGNNQPQHF
CDR3nt: TGTGCCACCAGCAAAGGGAACAATCAGCCCCAGCATTTT